These T cell receptor beta chains were read from a single sample in a study of T cells after posttransplantation cyclophosphamide. TCRdb's table, derived via immunoSEQ multiplex PCR, lists solely in-frame clones and lacks some. This sample has 23,000 or so clones, each found more than once. The sample consisted of PBMCs. All receptors derive from a woman aged 60-75 years in good health, CMV-negative, and a related stem cell transplant donor. Both conserved end residues are part of each CDR3. The D gene is left open where the match is weak. Part of the rows lack a size; the others show once, few, many or a class for expanded clones.

V gene	clone size	D gene	J gene	CDR3 protein	CDR3 DNA
TRBV18	NA	TRBD1	TRBJ1-5	CASSSAGTGSSPQHF	TGTGCCAGCTCATCAGCCGGGACAGGCTCCTCGCCCCAGCATTTT
TRBV2	many	NA	TRBJ2-1	CASSTIRDVGDEQFF	TGTGCCAGCAGTACCATCAGGGATGTAGGCGATGAGCAGTTCTTC
TRBV6-6	many	NA	TRBJ1-2	CASSYSSAYYGYTF	TGTGCCAGCAGTTACTCGAGCGCCTACTATGGCTACACCTTC
TRBV7-2	NA	NA	TRBJ2-3	CASSFRLGNTDTRYF	TGTGCCAGCAGCTTTAGACTAGGGAACACAGATACGCGGTATTTT
TRBV9	NA	NA	TRBJ2-5	CASSPRGGSETQYF	TGTGCCAGCAGCCCTCGAGGGGGTAGCGAGACCCAGTACTTC
TRBV30	few	NA	TRBJ2-7	CAWSVHGGIREQYF	TGTGCCTGGAGTGTACATGGCGGGATTCGCGAGCAGTACTTC
TRBV5-1	many	NA	TRBJ1-1	CASRSGVGTEAFF	TGCGCCAGTCGGTCCGGGGTTGGGACTGAAGCTTTCTTT
TRBV28	few	NA	TRBJ2-3	CASSLSGRDTQYF	TGTGCCAGCAGTTTATCCGGGAGAGATACGCAGTATTTT
TRBV19	many	NA	TRBJ2-5	CASSIGQTQETQYF	TGTGCCAGTAGTATTGGGCAGACCCAAGAGACCCAGTACTTC
TRBV6-5	many	TRBD1	TRBJ1-2	CASRSHTGVYGYTF	TGTGCCAGCAGATCCCACACAGGGGTCTATGGCTACACCTTC
TRBV4-1	many	NA	TRBJ1-6	CASSQKEQRNSPLHF	TGCGCCAGCAGCCAAAAAGAACAGAGAAATTCACCCCTCCACTTT
TRBV7-9	many	NA	TRBJ2-4	CASSPRQARNIQYF	TGTGCCAGCAGCCCGCGACAGGCTCGGAACATTCAGTACTTC
TRBV5-4	few	TRBD2	TRBJ2-3	CASSSPSGGQTDTQYF	TGTGCCAGCAGCTCCCCGAGCGGGGGGCAGACAGATACGCAGTATTTT
TRBV29-1	few	NA	TRBJ2-7	CSVPGHPDSYEQYF	TGCAGCGTCCCGGGACACCCCGACTCCTACGAGCAGTACTTC
TRBV10-3	many	NA	TRBJ2-1	CAISGQGVEQFF	TGTGCCATCAGTGGCCAGGGTGTTGAGCAGTTCTTC
TRBV30	many	TRBD2	TRBJ2-5	CAWSVVLAGETQYF	TGTGCCTGGAGTGTAGTTCTAGCGGGAGAGACCCAGTACTTC
TRBV10-3	many	TRBD1	TRBJ1-1	CAISEGQGGTEAFF	TGTGCCATCAGTGAAGGACAGGGTGGGACTGAAGCTTTCTTT
TRBV7-6	many	NA	TRBJ1-1	CASSLAPSLNTEAFF	TGTGCCAGCAGCTTAGCCCCTTCCCTGAACACTGAAGCTTTCTTT
TRBV6-5	many	NA	TRBJ1-2	CASSYSSGTNYGYTF	TGTGCCAGCAGTTACTCGAGCGGCACTAACTATGGCTACACCTTC
TRBV6-6	many	TRBD1	TRBJ1-2	CASSSTGAYGYTF	TGTGCCAGCAGTTCTACAGGGGCCTATGGCTACACCTTC
TRBV28	many	NA	TRBJ1-1	CATRFLQAFF	TGTGCCACGAGGTTCCTTCAGGCTTTCTTT
TRBV11-2	many	TRBD1	TRBJ1-1	CASSFSLSGGFAEAFF	TGTGCCAGCAGCTTTAGTTTATCAGGGGGTTTCGCTGAAGCTTTCTTT
TRBV9	NA	TRBD2	TRBJ2-5	CASSPRGTSGRETQYF	TGTGCCAGCAGCCCCCGCGGGACTAGCGGGAGAGAGACCCAGTACTTC
TRBV7-2	many	NA	TRBJ2-3	CASNLGPSSADTQYF	TGTGCCAGCAACTTGGGACCGTCTAGCGCAGATACGCAGTATTTT
TRBV28	many	NA	TRBJ1-4	CASSPPDRWEKLFF	TGTGCCAGCAGTCCGCCCGATCGGTGGGAAAAACTGTTTTTT
TRBV19	many	NA	TRBJ1-5	CASSTLGDGPYQPQHF	TGTGCCAGTAGTACCCTCGGGGATGGCCCTTATCAGCCCCAGCATTTT
TRBV28	few	NA	TRBJ1-1	CASSFTGLLNTEAFF	TGTGCCAGCAGTTTCACGGGATTGCTGAACACTGAAGCTTTCTTT
TRBV27	many	NA	TRBJ2-3	CASSRQTTDTQYF	TGTGCCAGCAGTAGACAGACCACAGATACGCAGTATTTT
TRBV7-2	many	TRBD1	TRBJ1-2	CASSLDQGAYGYTF	TGTGCCAGCAGCTTAGATCAGGGGGCCTATGGCTACACCTTC
TRBV6-5	many	NA	TRBJ2-1	CASSYDSRLPYNEQFF	TGTGCCAGCAGTTACGATAGCCGCTTACCCTACAATGAGCAGTTCTTC
TRBV27	many	NA	TRBJ2-2	CASSFGGAGELFF	TGTGCCAGCAGTTTTGGGGGGGCGGGGGAGCTGTTTTTT
TRBV6-4	many	TRBD1	TRBJ2-3	CASSERQGGLGDTQYF	TGTGCCAGCAGTGAACGACAGGGGGGGCTAGGGGATACGCAGTATTTT
TRBV28	few	TRBD2	TRBJ2-7	CASRGVWGGSYEQYF	TGTGCCAGCAGGGGAGTGTGGGGGGGCTCCTACGAGCAGTACTTC
TRBV7-9	few	TRBD1	TRBJ1-6	CASSLSTGGGQAPLHF	TGTGCCAGCAGCTTGAGTACGGGAGGGGGCCAAGCACCCCTCCACTTT
TRBV19	NA	NA	TRBJ2-7	CASSMEQGTYSEQYF	TGTGCCAGTAGTATGGAGCAGGGGACCTATTCCGAGCAGTACTTC
TRBV18	many	TRBD1	TRBJ1-4	CASSLPGQTNEKLFF	TGTGCCAGCTCACTACCGGGACAGACTAATGAAAAACTGTTTTTT
TRBV18	few	NA	TRBJ2-3	CASSPPGAVRDTQYF	TGTGCCAGCTCCCCACCAGGGGCAGTGAGGGATACGCAGTATTTT
TRBV18	few	TRBD2	TRBJ2-1	CASSLRGFDGEQFF	TGTGCCAGCTCACTGCGGGGGTTTGATGGTGAGCAGTTCTTC
TRBV6-1	many	NA	TRBJ2-1	CASSEGAGLIYNEQFF	TGTGCCAGCAGTGAAGGCGCAGGCCTAATCTACAATGAGCAGTTCTTC
TRBV5-5	NA	TRBD1	TRBJ2-3	CASTPTGTGYTDTQYF	TGTGCCAGCACTCCCACCGGGACAGGGTACACAGATACGCAGTATTTT
TRBV5-4	few	NA	TRBJ2-5	CASSSGRDYQETQYF	TGTGCCAGCAGCTCGGGCCGGGACTACCAAGAGACCCAGTACTTC
TRBV6-6	few	TRBD1	TRBJ2-5	CASSYGRQGVETQYF	TGTGCCAGCAGTTACGGGCGACAGGGAGTAGAGACCCAGTACTTC
TRBV5-6	many	NA	TRBJ2-1	CASSLVGTNNEQFF	TGTGCCAGCAGCTTGGTGGGCACAAACAATGAGCAGTTCTTC